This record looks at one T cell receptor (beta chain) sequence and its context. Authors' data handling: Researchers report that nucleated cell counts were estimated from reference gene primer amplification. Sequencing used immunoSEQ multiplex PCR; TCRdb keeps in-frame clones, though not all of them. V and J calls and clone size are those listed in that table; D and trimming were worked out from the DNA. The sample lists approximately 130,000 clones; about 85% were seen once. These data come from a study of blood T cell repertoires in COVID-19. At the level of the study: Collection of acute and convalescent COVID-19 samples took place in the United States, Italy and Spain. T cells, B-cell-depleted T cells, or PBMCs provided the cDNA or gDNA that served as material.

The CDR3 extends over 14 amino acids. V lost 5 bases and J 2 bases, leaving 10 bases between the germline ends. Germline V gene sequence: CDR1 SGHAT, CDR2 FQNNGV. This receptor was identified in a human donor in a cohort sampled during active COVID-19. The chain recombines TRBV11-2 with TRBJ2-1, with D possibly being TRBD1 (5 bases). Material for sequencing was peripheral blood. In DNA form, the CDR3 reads TGTGCCAGCAGCCCGTCAGGGCCCTACAATGAGCAGTTCTTC. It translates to CASSPSGPYNEQFF.